There are a few counts of the clone carrying this TCR beta chain. Antigen: not known. The data are from a study of post-analysis software for immune sequencing data. Study summary: Relapsing-remitting, secondary progressive and progressive-relapsing forms made up the multiple sclerosis disease courses.

Study-wide results and limits: Included in a set of five TRBV segments more frequent in patients than controls were TRBV5-6, TRBV5-1 and TRBV20-1. F measure clustering grouped samples strongly by preparation batch.

The TCR beta cDNA libraries carried unique molecular identifiers. TCRdb processed the PCR reads anew with MiXCR; each CDR3 protein has one entry. This table holds 650,000 to 850,000 distinct CDR3 sequences, 46% found once. V was clipped by 3 bases and J by 7 bases, with 19 bases between them. CDR3 length: 16 residues. Material: blood. The V gene is TRBV12-3 or TRBV12-4, the J gene TRBJ2-1, with D perhaps matching TRBD2 (6 bases). The TCR comes from a girl aged 5 to 17 with multiple sclerosis. The CDR3 sequence is CASSLGEAEGMNEQFF. Here the CDR3 DNA reads TGTGCCAGCAGTTTGGGAGAAGCGGAGGGCATGAATGAGCAGTTCTTC.